This T cell receptor (beta chain) emerged from a study of identifying expanded T cells in peripheral blood. Data came from immunoSEQ multiplex PCR; TCRdb stores just in-frame clones and leaves some out. This table holds 100,000 to 110,000 clones, over 70% found once. The receptor was isolated from a person aged 18 to 70 in good health. The material sequenced was blood.

The CDR3 is CAWSVPGDRDHEQFF. CDR3 nucleotide sequence: TGTGCCTGGAGTGTACCTGGGGACAGGGACCATGAGCAGTTCTTC. V usage is TRBV30 and J usage is TRBJ2-1; 9 nucleotides match TRBD1. Germline CDR1 and CDR2: GTSNPN and SVGIG (reference sequence). The CDR3 covers 15 residues. Trimming cost V 0 bases and J 8 bases; bases outside gene matches: 8.